The rows below give T cell receptor beta chains drawn from one sample of a study of cytomegalovirus exposure and HLA in healthy donors. Produced via immunoSEQ multiplex PCR; TCRdb's table is partial and in-frame only. The sample includes tens of thousands of clones, approximately 64% seen only once; the top ten take 20% to 25%. The sequenced material came from PBMCs. Receptor source: a woman between 50 and 59 years old in good health and CMV-seropositive. CDR3s include the opening cysteine and the closing phenylalanine or tryptophan. Each record gives: clone size, J gene, V gene, CDR3 length, D gene, CDR3 DNA, CDR3 protein. D genes are given only for firm matches. Size is omitted from some rows. Given values are once, few, many or a class for expanded clones.

- TRBJ1-1 TRBV7-9 12 - TGTGCCAGCACCGACTTGAACACTGAAGCTTTCTTT CASTDLNTEAFF
- TRBJ1-2 TRBV28 16 - TGTGCCAGCAGTTTCTTACTGGCCAGGGCGGGGTATGGCTACACCTTC CASSFLLARAGYGYTF
- TRBJ1-2 TRBV30 11 - TGTGCCTGGAGTCCTCTACAGGGCTACACCTTC CAWSPLQGYTF
- TRBJ1-1 TRBV7-9 14 TRBD1 TGTGCCAGCAGCAACCGACAGGGGAACACTGAAGCTTTCTTT CASSNRQGNTEAFF
- TRBJ1-6 TRBV7-6 15 - TGTGCCAGCAGCCCTCTGCAGAGGCCAAATTCACCCCTCCACTTT CASSPLQRPNSPLHF
- TRBJ1-1 TRBV4-1 14 - TGCGCCAGCAGCTTCCAGGGATTCGGCACTGAAGCTTTCTTT CASSFQGFGTEAFF
- TRBJ2-7 TRBV29-1 11 TRBD1 TGCAGCGCGGACAGGGGCTACGAGCAGTACTTC CSADRGYEQYF
- TRBJ2-2 TRBV5-6 14 - TGTGCCAGCAGCTTGGGACAGAACACCGGGGAGCTGTTTTTT CASSLGQNTGELFF
- TRBJ2-7 TRBV11-1 13 - TGTGCCAGCAGCGACGGGATGTTCTACGAGCAGTACTTC CASSDGMFYEQYF
- TRBJ1-3 TRBV13 17 TRBD1 TGTGCCAGCGGCCAGACAGGGGATTATTTCTCTGGAAACACCATATATTTT CASGQTGDYFSGNTIYF
- TRBJ1-4 TRBV4-2 15 - TGTGCCAGCAGCCAACCAGAGGGAACTAATGAAAAACTGTTTTTT CASSQPEGTNEKLFF
- TRBJ2-7 TRBV2 14 - TGTGCCAGCATTCTAGAAATGTCGGGAAACGAGCAGTACTTC CASILEMSGNEQYF
- TRBJ1-5 TRBV7-9 14 - TGTGCCAGCAGTCACGGGGAGGGCAATCAGCCCCAGCATTTT CASSHGEGNQPQHF
- TRBJ2-7 TRBV6-5 14 TRBD1 TGTGCCAGCAGTTCCCGGGACAGGGCGTACGAGCAGTACTTC CASSSRDRAYEQYF
- TRBJ1-1 TRBV10-2 13 - TGCGCCAGCAGTGAGGCGGGCAAACCTGAAGCTTTCTTT CASSEAGKPEAFF
- TRBJ1-1 TRBV7-9 14 - TGTGCCAGCAGCTTAGGGACAGCAGGTACTGAAGCTTTCTTT CASSLGTAGTEAFF
- TRBJ2-1 TRBV27 11 - TGTGCCAGCAGACATAACAATGAGCAGTTCTTC CASRHNNEQFF
- TRBJ2-7 TRBV5-6 15 TRBD1 TGTGCCAGCAGCCCCTTGACAGGGAATGCCTACGAGCAGTACTTC CASSPLTGNAYEQYF
- TRBJ1-6 TRBV7-2 15 TRBD1 TGTGCCAGCAGTCGAAGCCGGGACAGTTATTCACCCCTCCACTTT CASSRSRDSYSPLHF
- TRBJ2-1 TRBV19 13 TRBD1 TGTGCCAGTAGGCAGGGGGCCTACAATGAGCAGTTCTTC CASRQGAYNEQFF
- TRBJ1-1 TRBV10-2 13 TRBD1 TGCGCCAGCAGGGAGGGACAGCTTGCTGAAGCTTTCTTT CASREGQLAEAFF
- TRBJ2-5 TRBV5-6 14 - TGTGCCAGCAGCTCGACTGGCTACCAAGAGACCCAGTACTTC CASSSTGYQETQYF
- TRBJ1-6 TRBV6-5 15 - TGTGCCAGCAGTTCTAACTATTATACTAATTCACCCCTCCACTTT CASSSNYYTNSPLHF
few TRBJ2-7 TRBV28 16 TRBD2 TGTGCCAGCAGTTTATCCCCGACTAGCGGGGGCTACGAGCAGTACTTC CASSLSPTSGGYEQYF
once TRBJ2-2 TRBV4-2 17 TRBD1 TGTGCCAGCAGCCAACCTGAGGGGGCAGTTCGAACCGGGGAGCTGTTTTTT CASSQPEGAVRTGELFF
- TRBJ1-1 TRBV2 12 TRBD1 TGTGCCAGTTTCGACAGGGGCACTGAAGCTTTCTTT CASFDRGTEAFF
- TRBJ2-7 TRBV6-5 13 - TGTGCCAGCAGCCTGGGACTGTTCTACGAGCAGTACTTC CASSLGLFYEQYF
- TRBJ2-7 TRBV14 17 - TGTGCCAGCAGCCAAGATAAAGGACTAACGCTAGGGGACGAGCAGTACTTC CASSQDKGLTLGDEQYF
- TRBJ1-5 TRBV18 15 TRBD1 TGTGCCAGCTCATCCCGGACAGGGCTCAATCAGCCCCAGCATTTT CASSSRTGLNQPQHF
few TRBJ1-1 TRBV7-3 13 - TGTGCCAGCAGCGTCGACAGGAACACTGAAGCTTTCTTT CASSVDRNTEAFF
- TRBJ1-3 TRBV30 17 - TGTGCCTGGAGTACCTTGTTGGGGGGGAGCTCTGGAAACACCATATATTTT CAWSTLLGGSSGNTIYF
- TRBJ2-3 TRBV19 15 TRBD2 TGTGCCAGTAGTCCCACTAGCGGGGGCACAGATACGCAGTATTTT CASSPTSGGTDTQYF